These 26 T cell receptor beta chains originate from one sample sequenced in a study of T cells in Graves' hyperthyroidism and ophthalmopathy. Amplification of TCR beta CDR3 regions used RNA as the template. The HTBI primer set was used in a first-round RT-PCR of the TCR CDR3. TCRdb ran MiXCR on the multiplex PCR reads and lists one entry per CDR3 protein. The sample includes approximately 600,000 distinct CDR3 sequences, approximately 14% of them seen just once. The sample comprised blood. These receptors all come from a woman aged 25-40 years with Graves' hyperthyroidism that later progressed to Graves' ophthalmopathy.

This clonotype was counted at least ten times. V and J are TRBV2 and TRBJ1-2; maybe TRBD1 (5 bases). The CDR3 has 12 amino acids. Germline CDR1 reads SNHLY; CDR2 reads FYNNEI. Trimming shortened V by 1 base and J by 5 bases, and 5 bases separated the two germline ends. CDR3 protein: CASSEGGYGYTF. The CDR3 DNA reads TGTGCCAGCAGTGAAGGGGGGTATGGCTACACCTTC.

This clonotype was seen repeatedly, ten times or more. V usage is TRBV7-3 and J usage is TRBJ2-1, with D maybe TRBD2 (5 bases). There are 13 residues in the CDR3. In germline, CDR1 is SGHTA, CDR2 FQGTGA. The V end lost 5 bases, the J end lost 8 bases, and 13 bases lay between the germline ends. The CDR3 nucleotides read TGTGCCAGCAGCCTCACTAGAATGGATGAGCAGTTCTTC. Residues: CASSLTRMDEQFF.

There are a few counts of this clonotype. The chain joins TRBV25-1 to TRBJ1-4, with no clear D. The CDR3 runs to 15 residues. The V end was cut by 4 bases, the J end by 6 bases, with 15 bases between. Germline values: CDR1 MGHDK, CDR2 SYGVNS. This chain's CDR3 is CASSGRRESDEKLFF. The DNA for the CDR3 is TGTGCCAGCAGTGGGAGGAGGGAGTCGGATGAAAAACTGTTTTTT.

This clonotype was counted between two and nine times. The CDR3: CASKEPSNTGELFF. CDR3 nucleotides: TGTGCCAGCAAAGAGCCTTCGAACACCGGGGAGCTGTTTTTT. The V gene is TRBV6-4, the J gene TRBJ2-2; D gene unclear. Per the germline V gene, CDR1 is MRHNA and CDR2 is SNTAGT. V was clipped by 7 bases and J by 0 bases, with 9 bases between them. This CDR3 comprises 14 residues.

The rearrangement joins TRBV19 to TRBJ1-1, with 8 bases identical to TRBD1. Germline lookup yields CDR1 LNHDA and CDR2 SQIVND (reference sequence). V was clipped by 7 bases and J by 5 bases; unmatched bases: 12. The CDR3 length is 15 residues. For the CDR3, the DNA is TGTGCCAGTAAGATAGGTCAGGGGGCATATACTGAAGCTTTCTTT. It is translated as CASKIGQGAYTEAFF.

This clonotype was observed many times. The chain employs TRBV20-1 and TRBJ2-7; no reliable D call. Deletions cut 5 bases from V and 6 bases from J, with 8 bases between. This CDR3 spans 10 amino acids. Germline V gene sequence: CDR1 DFQATT, CDR2 SNEGSKA (reference sequence). In DNA, the CDR3 is TGCAGTGCTGGAGTAGCCGAGCAGTACTTC. Translation: CSAGVAEQYF.

This clonotype appeared many times. The chain uses TRBV27 and TRBJ2-1; D possibly corresponds to TRBD2 (5 bases). Germline CDR1 and CDR2: MNHEY and SMNVEV (reference sequence). The CDR3 covers 15 residues. The V end lost 4 bases, the J end lost 4 bases, and 14 bases lay between the germline ends. DNA for the CDR3: TGTGCCAGCAGTTACATCCTCGGGGAGTACAATGAGCAGTTCTTC. This encodes CASSYILGEYNEQFF.

About this clonotype itself: A much larger clone is a single base away; this may be a read error. The CDR3 DNA sequence: TGTGCCAGCGGCTCGAGGACAGGGGACCCTGAGCAGTTCTTC. It specifies CASGSRTGDPEQFF. The chain has TRBV7-9 and TRBJ2-1; 9 bases line up with TRBD1. Germline loops: CDR1 SEHNR, CDR2 FQNEAQ (reference sequence). The CDR3 covers 14 residues. V was pared by 8 bases and J by 9 bases, with 11 bases of the junction left unmatched.

As to this clonotype: This may be a read error, as it is one base from a much larger clone. The chain employs TRBV6-9 and TRBJ2-1; D may be TRBD1 or TRBD2 (5 bases each). CDR1 and CDR2 (germline): MNHGY, SVAAGI. The length of the CDR3 is 15 residues. CDR3 coding DNA: TGTGCCAGCAGTTACCGGGACCCAACCTACAGTGAGCAGTTCTTC. Residues: CASSYRDPTYSEQFF.

This clonotype was seen a few times. The chain has TRBV9 and TRBJ2-1; TRBD2 agrees at 7 bases. The germline CDR1 and CDR2 sequences are SGDLS and YYNGEE. This CDR3 comprises 15 residues. The V and J ends lost 0 bases and 2 bases, in that order; junction bases with no gene match: 2. The chain's CDR3 is CASSVGGRAYNEQFF. The CDR3 region has the DNA TGTGCCAGCAGCGTAGGAGGGAGGGCCTACAATGAGCAGTTCTTC.

This clonotype was counted between two and nine times. CDR3 protein: CASSPPGGVAQYF. DNA of the CDR3: TGTGCCAGCAGCCCACCGGGGGGGGTGGCACAGTATTTT. The rearrangement uses TRBV7-9 and TRBJ2-3; 8 bases match TRBD2. The ends lost 5 bases at V and 12 bases at J; junction bases unmatched: 10. The CDR3 runs to 13 residues. Germline CDR1 is SEHNR and CDR2 is FQNEAQ (reference sequence).

The count of this clonotype is one. This chain connects TRBV28 to TRBJ2-5, with 8 bases matching TRBD2. CDR1 is MDHEN, CDR2 SYDVKM, per germline. The CDR3 has 14 residues. With 6 bases clipped from V and 5 bases from J, the junction kept 8 bases outside the gene matches. The CDR3, as DNA: TGTGCCAGCAGAGCGGGAGTAAAGGGGGAGACCCAGTACTTC. Encoded protein: CASRAGVKGETQYF.

This clonotype was detected a few times. The chain employs TRBV27 and TRBJ2-3, with 13 bases that match TRBD2. Germline V gives CDR1 MNHEY, CDR2 SMNVEV (reference sequence). The V segment lost 9 bases and the J segment 5 bases; nucleotides outside the gene matches: 2. The CDR3 loop spans 13 amino acids. Here the CDR3 reads CASGTSGIDTQYF. CDR3 sequence (DNA): TGTGCCAGTGGGACTAGCGGGATAGATACGCAGTATTTT.

CDR3 sequence: CASRSFGGEAFF. The CDR3 DNA sequence: TGTGCCAGCAGGTCATTTGGGGGTGAAGCTTTCTTT. The genes are TRBV6-2 or TRBV6-3 and TRBJ1-1, with D possibly matching TRBD1 (5 bases). V gave up 6 bases and J gave up 7 bases, with 12 bases separating them. The CDR3 is 12 residues long. Germline CDR1 is MNHEY and CDR2 is SVGEGT.

This clonotype has ten or more counts. The rearrangement joins TRBV3-1 to TRBJ2-1, with 9 bases lining up with TRBD2. V lost 1 base, J lost 1 base, and 2 bases stayed unmatched. CDR3 size: 16 residues. Germline assignment: CDR1 LGHDT and CDR2 YNNKEL (reference sequence). CDR3 residues: CASSQGAGGSYNEQFF. CDR3 DNA: TGTGCCAGCAGCCAAGGAGCGGGAGGTTCCTACAATGAGCAGTTCTTC.

V gene TRBV10-3 combines with J gene TRBJ2-7; 11 bases agree with TRBD2. V lost 4 bases to trimming and J lost 0 bases; unmatched junction nucleotides: 5. Germline CDR1 reads ENHRY; CDR2 reads SYGVKD. The CDR3 consists of 16 residues. The CDR3, as DNA: TGTGCCATCAGTGGGGGACTAGCGGCGAGCTCCTACGAGCAGTACTTC. This gives the protein CAISGGLAASSYEQYF.

At least ten counts were recorded for this clonotype. This chain joins TRBV15 and TRBJ2-1; 9 bases align to TRBD2. The V gene end was trimmed by 1 base and the J gene end by 0 bases; junction bases not matched to a gene: 10. CDR1 is LNHNV, CDR2 YYDKDF, per germline (reference sequence). There are 19 residues in the CDR3. The CDR3 here is CATSRVAGGPLSSYNEQFF. DNA for the CDR3: TGTGCCACCAGCAGAGTTGCGGGAGGGCCCCTCAGCTCCTACAATGAGCAGTTCTTC.

This clonotype was counted many times. The chain combines TRBV6-1 with TRBJ2-7; 9 bases line up with TRBD1. This CDR3 has 13 residues. CDR1 is MNHNS, CDR2 SASEGT, per germline. The V gene end was trimmed by 10 bases and the J gene end by 4 bases; junction bases not matched to a gene: 8. The DNA for the CDR3 is TGTGCCATCTCTCCGGGGACAGGGTACGAGCAGTACTTC. It is translated as CAISPGTGYEQYF.

This clonotype was picked up many times. V usage is TRBV12-3 or TRBV12-4 and J usage is TRBJ1-1; a possible D gene is TRBD1 (6 bases). The CDR3 runs to 14 residues. V dropped 5 bases and J dropped 3 bases, with 13 bases sitting between them. CDR3 in amino acids: CASSTPPGDTEAFF. Here the CDR3 DNA reads TGTGCCAGCAGTACGCCCCCAGGGGACACTGAAGCTTTCTTT.

The chain is built from TRBV27 and TRBJ2-7, with 9 bases identical to TRBD2. Per germline, CDR1 MNHEY and CDR2 SMNVEV (reference sequence). The trim removed 5 bases at V and 5 bases at J, leaving 10 bases unmatched. This CDR3 has 15 residues. This chain's CDR3 is CASSGTLAGLNEQYF. CDR3 DNA: TGTGCCAGCAGTGGTACTCTAGCGGGATTAAACGAGCAGTACTTC.

The table lists this clonotype with many counts. The rearrangement uses TRBV5-1 and TRBJ2-2; D is uncertain. CDR1 and CDR2 (germline): SGHRS, YFSETQ. The CDR3 is 12 amino acids. The V and J ends lost 5 bases and 8 bases respectively, with 10 bases between them. CDR3 sequence (DNA): TGCGCCAGCAGTTTCCCTGGAGGGGAGCTGTTTTTT. It encodes CASSFPGGELFF.

There are many counts of this clonotype. The rearrangement links TRBV27 to TRBJ1-1; 9 bases are shared with TRBD1. This CDR3 is built from 15 residues. Germline values: CDR1 MNHEY, CDR2 SMNVEV (reference sequence). After removal of 5 bases from V and 2 bases from J, the junction contained 6 bases not matched to a gene. The CDR3 spells CASSPGQGVNTEAFF. The CDR3 coding sequence is TGTGCCAGCAGTCCGGGACAGGGTGTAAACACTGAAGCTTTCTTT.

This clonotype was counted ten times or more. The V gene is TRBV10-3, the J gene TRBJ1-4; TRBD1 aligns across 8 bases. V shed 4 bases, J shed 0 bases, and the junction held 4 bases outside the gene matches. This CDR3 spans 16 amino acids. The V gene's germline CDR1 is ENHRY and CDR2 SYGVKD. This CDR3 reads CAISADRGATNEKLFF. CDR3 in DNA: TGTGCCATCAGTGCCGACAGGGGAGCAACTAATGAAAAACTGTTTTTT.

Many counts were recorded for this clonotype. The chain joins TRBV18 to TRBJ2-5; perhaps TRBD1 as D (5 bases). The ends were cut back, 3 bases at V and 2 bases at J, with 10 bases in the middle. Germline V gene data show CDR1 as KGHSH and CDR2 as LQKENI. The CDR3 spans 14 residues. The CDR3 bases are TGTGCCAGCTCACCGGCAGCAGGGCAAGAGACCCAGTACTTC. Amino acids: CASSPAAGQETQYF.

This clonotype was seen many times. V usage is TRBV6-2 or TRBV6-3 and J usage is TRBJ2-7; 10 bases align to TRBD2. The germline V gene has CDR1 MNHEY and CDR2 SVGEGT. The ends lost 2 bases at V and 2 bases at J; junction bases unmatched: 6. CDR3 length: 16 amino acids. The CDR3 loop reads CASSYTGTSAPYEQYF. CDR3 DNA: TGTGCCAGCAGTTACACCGGGACTAGCGCGCCCTACGAGCAGTACTTC.

The sample holds many counts of this clonotype. J is TRBJ2-5 and V is TRBV7-2; 7 bases align to TRBD1. V lost 10 bases and J lost 3; bases outside the gene matches: 8. The CDR3 is made up of 13 amino acids. Germline CDR1 is SGHTA and CDR2 is FQGNSA. DNA for the CDR3: TGTGCCACCAGTAAGGGACAGAAAGAGACCCAGTACTTC. Translating gives CATSKGQKETQYF.